What follows are 23 T cell receptor beta chains derived from one specimen sequenced in a study of regulatory T cells in long-lasting Graves disease. Time point: newly diagnosed GD, antithyroid drugs for less than 3 months. PBMC-derived RNA was used for the TCR library. Construction of the TCR beta libraries employed iRepertoire HTBI primers in conjunction with Arm-PCR of CDR3 regions. From the multiplex PCR reads, TCRdb called clonotypes with MiXCR, one entry per CDR3 protein. The data contain hundreds of thousands of distinct CDR3 sequences, around 17% of them singletons. The sample also formed part of further work on T cells in Graves' hyperthyroidism and ophthalmopathy.

The input for sequencing was peripheral blood mononuclear cells (PBMCs), taken at new diagnosis, from a patient treated with antithyroid drugs. The receptors stem from a man in his forties with Graves disease.

The table lists this clonotype with many counts. V and J are TRBV7-9 and TRBJ2-7; 9 bases fit TRBD1. Trimming took 5 bases from V and 5 from J; bases not matched to a gene: 7. This CDR3 contains 14 residues. Germline V CDR1 and CDR2: SEHNR, FQNEAQ (reference sequence). CDR3 amino acids: CASSQGQGNDEQYF. The CDR3 nucleotides are TGTGCCAGCAGCCAGGGACAGGGAAACGACGAGCAGTACTTC.

This clonotype was seen ten or more times. The chain has TRBV5-1 and TRBJ1-1; D is ambiguous. CDR1 is SGHRS, CDR2 YFSETQ, per germline. The V and J ends lost 7 bases and 0 bases respectively, with 13 bases between them. This CDR3 has 14 residues. The CDR3 loop is CASAPTAMNTEAFF. CDR3 bases: TGCGCCAGCGCCCCTACAGCCATGAACACTGAAGCTTTCTTT. Filled out from reference TRBV5-1 and TRBJ1-1, the complete variable domain reads KAGVTQTPRYLIKTRGQQVTLSCSPISGHRSVSWYQQTPGQGLQFLFEYFSETQRNKGNFPGRFSGRQFSNSRSEMNVSTLELGDSALYLCASAPTAMNTEAFFGQGTRLTVV.

This clonotype was observed at least ten times. The chain has TRBV6-1 and TRBJ1-2; 9 bases line up with TRBD1. This CDR3 has 14 residues. Germline trimming cut 7 bases from V and 4 bases from J; bases unmatched to any gene: 7. Looked up from germline, CDR1 is MNHNS and CDR2 is SASEGT. In DNA form, the CDR3 reads TGTGCCAGCACCATGCCGGGACAGGGCTATGGCTACACCTTC. It translates to CASTMPGQGYGYTF.

On this clonotype: This may stem from a read error, because a much larger clone lies one nucleotide away. J is TRBJ2-1 and V is TRBV28; perhaps TRBD1 as D (5 bases). Germline CDR1 and CDR2: MDHEN and SYDVKM. The CDR3 loop spans 15 amino acids. Here the CDR3 reads CASGLDNQYYNEQFF. CDR3 DNA: TGTGCCAGCGGTTTGGACAACCAATACTACAATGAGCAGTTCTTC.

The sample holds a few counts of this clonotype. The junction differs from germline at one of its ends, possibly a read error. V usage is TRBV28 and J usage is TRBJ2-1; 8 bases are shared with TRBD2. The CDR3 covers 15 residues. From germline, CDR1 is MDHEN and CDR2 SYDVKM. This CDR3 is CASSYSGGSCNEQFF. The CDR3 DNA follows: TGTGCCAGCAGTTACAGCGGGGGCTCCTGCAATGAGCAGTTCTTC.

This clonotype showed up many times. In DNA, the CDR3 is TGTGCCAGCATTTCGGGACAGGGGGCGGGAGAGCAGTACTTC. This sequence encodes CASISGQGAGEQYF. The chain is built from TRBV28 and TRBJ2-7; 12 bases are a match to TRBD1. Unmatched junction bases numbered 8, after V lost 7 bases and J lost 7 bases. The CDR3 sequence is 14 residues long. Per germline, CDR1 MDHEN and CDR2 SYDVKM.

V is TRBV5-1 and J is TRBJ2-7, with TRBD1 matching 7 bases. Germline-derived CDR1 and CDR2 are SGHRS and YFSETQ. The CDR3 is 15 residues long. V lost 5 bases, J lost 3 bases, and 11 bases stayed unmatched. This CDR3 is CASRMLQGNFYEQYF. DNA of the CDR3: TGCGCCAGCAGGATGTTACAGGGGAATTTCTACGAGCAGTACTTC.

This clonotype was seen many times. The V gene is TRBV30, the J gene TRBJ2-7, with a weak D call TRBD2 (6 bases). CDR3 length: 13 residues. The V end lost 0 bases, the J end lost 7 bases, and 13 bases lay between the germline ends. Germline V gene data show CDR1 as GTSNPN and CDR2 as SVGIG (reference sequence). CDR3 amino acids: CAWSVQIGGEQYF. In nucleotides, the CDR3 is TGTGCCTGGAGTGTACAGATCGGAGGGGAGCAGTACTTC.

This clonotype was picked up a small number of times. The rearrangement uses TRBV28 and TRBJ1-6, with 10 bases aligning to TRBD1. Looked up from germline, CDR1 is MDHEN and CDR2 is SYDVKM. The CDR3 has 15 amino acids. V was clipped by 4 bases and J by 9 bases; unmatched bases: 6. The CDR3 region has the DNA TGTGCCAGCAGTTCCCGGGACAGGGGTTTTTCACCCCTCCACTTT. As protein: CASSSRDRGFSPLHF.

CDR3 in DNA: TGTGCCAGCAGCTCGGAGACAGGGGTCTACGAGCAGTACTTC. It codes for CASSSETGVYEQYF. The rearrangement joins TRBV5-5 to TRBJ2-7; TRBD1 agrees at 8 bases. Germline V gene sequence: CDR1 SGHKS, CDR2 YYEKEE (reference sequence). The length of the CDR3 is 14 residues. The V segment lost 3 bases and the J segment 3 bases; nucleotides outside the gene matches: 5.

The sample holds many counts of this clonotype. V and J are TRBV11-2 and TRBJ2-1, with TRBD2 matching over 8 bases. V trimming: 3 bases; J trimming: 10 bases; junction bases outside the gene matches: 8. The CDR3 sequence is 14 residues long. CDR1 and CDR2 from the germline V gene are SGHAT and FQNNGV. The CDR3 protein is CASSFQRGSGEQFF. CDR3 bases: TGTGCCAGCAGCTTCCAGCGGGGGAGTGGGGAGCAGTTCTTC. Full variable domain (missing parts from reference TRBV11-2 and TRBJ2-1): EAGVAQSPRYKIIEKRQSVAFWCNPISGHATLYWYQQILGQGPKLLIQFQNNGVVDDSQLPKDRFSAERLKGVDSTLKIQPAKLEDSAVYLCASSFQRGSGEQFFGPGTRLTVL.

This clonotype was counted between two and nine times. Germline and junction disagree at one end, which may indicate a read error. The rearrangement uses TRBV5-1 and TRBJ2-5, with TRBD2 matching over 8 bases. The CDR3 has 15 residues. Germline CDR1 is SGHRS and CDR2 is YFSETQ. CDR3: CASSLEPGGKEAQYF. CDR3 bases: TGCGCCAGCAGCTTGGAGCCGGGGGGGAAAGAGGCCCAGTACTTC.

Remarks on this clonotype: This may be a read error, as it is one base from a much larger clone. CDR3 sequence reads: CASGTGGFHKQYF. CDR3 bases: TGTGCCAGCGGGACAGGGGGCTTCCACAAGCAGTACTTC. The rearrangement joins TRBV18 to TRBJ2-7; 12 bases map to TRBD1. Germline values: CDR1 KGHSH, CDR2 LQKENI. This CDR3 is 13 amino acids long. V shed 8 bases and J 8 bases; nucleotides not matched to a gene: 7.

This clonotype was seen ten or more times. The V call is TRBV7-9, the J call TRBJ2-7; D is uncertain. The germline V gene has CDR1 SEHNR and CDR2 FQNEAQ (reference sequence). V lost 5 bases and J 1 base, leaving 12 bases between the germline ends. The CDR3 sequence is 14 residues long. The chain's CDR3 is CASSRSQASYEQYF. The CDR3 DNA sequence: TGTGCCAGCAGCCGGTCGCAGGCATCCTACGAGCAGTACTTC.

CDR3: CSARSPILGGYEQYF. The CDR3 DNA follows: TGCAGTGCTAGAAGTCCCATCCTCGGGGGGTACGAGCAGTACTTC. This chain links TRBV20-1 with TRBJ2-7; 7 bases map to TRBD2. The germline CDR1 and CDR2 sequences are DFQATT and SNEGSKA (reference sequence). The length of the CDR3 is 15 residues. The trim removed 2 bases at V and 4 bases at J, leaving 11 bases unmatched.

Turning to this clonotype: A much larger clone differs from this one at a single base, so this may be a read error. No DNA is shown, since the ends of the CDR3 on it are uncertain; the CDR3 is the one TCRdb lists. The CDR3 sequence is CASSVSVAGGSTDTRYF. The chain carries TRBV9 and TRBJ2-3; TRBD2, the table's D call, lacks a check against the DNA. Germline loops: CDR1 SGDLS, CDR2 YYNGEE. The CDR3 adds up to 17 amino acids, both ends counted.

This clonotype was observed many times. V and J are TRBV2 and TRBJ2-3; tentatively, D is TRBD2 (6 bases). Germline CDR1 SNHLY, CDR2 FYNNEI. V was shortened by 6 bases and J by 5 bases, with 15 bases between the two germline ends. The CDR3 is 14 amino acids. This chain's CDR3 is CASSLLARGDTQYF. The CDR3 DNA sequence: TGTGCCAGCAGCTTGCTAGCGCGGGGAGATACGCAGTATTTT.

This clonotype was found many times. The chain combines TRBV18 with TRBJ2-1, with D maybe TRBD1 (6 bases). CDR3 length: 16 residues. Between the trimmed V and J ends, which lost 4 bases and 5 bases, there was a span of 18 bases. The germline gives CDR1 KGHSH, CDR2 LQKENI. CDR3 bases: TGTGCCAGCTCACTACAACAGGGCCAGGGAAACAATGAGCAGTTCTTC. This translates into CASSLQQGQGNNEQFF.

This clonotype was counted ten times or more. The J gene is TRBJ2-1, the V gene TRBV4-1, with D maybe TRBD1 (6 bases). Germline V gene lookup returns CDR1 MGHRA and CDR2 YSYEKL. The CDR3 totals 13 residues. V was shortened by 5 bases and J by 4 bases, with 9 bases between the two germline ends. The CDR3 sequence is CASSSGQYNEQFF. As DNA, the CDR3 is TGCGCCAGCAGCTCTGGACAGTACAATGAGCAGTTCTTC.

This sequence joins TRBV19 and TRBJ1-5, with D unresolved. The length of the CDR3 is 18 residues. The V end was cut by 6 bases, the J end by 2 bases, with 23 bases between. The germline gives CDR1 LNHDA, CDR2 SQIVND (reference sequence). For the CDR3, the DNA is TGTGCCAGTAGCCCCCAGACTGGTGGGAGACTTGGCAATCAGCCCCAGCATTTT. It codes for CASSPQTGGRLGNQPQHF. Looking up the rest from reference TRBV19 and TRBJ1-5 gives the full variable domain: DGGITQSPKYLFRKEGQNVTLSCEQNLNHDAMYWYRQDPGQGLRLIYYSQIVNDFQKGDIAEGYSVSREKKESFPLTVTSAQKNPTAFYLCASSPQTGGRLGNQPQHFGDGTRLSIL.

This clonotype was counted at least ten times. This chain joins TRBV2 and TRBJ2-2; 7 bases match TRBD2. The CDR3 is made up of 15 amino acids. Trimming at V came to 7 bases and at J to 7 bases, leaving 12 bases not matched to a gene. Germline V gene sequence: CDR1 SNHLY, CDR2 FYNNEI. CDR3 sequence: CASTIMGTGGGELFF. The CDR3 coding sequence is TGTGCCAGCACCATCATGGGGACGGGAGGCGGGGAGCTGTTTTTT. Combining the CDR3 with reference TRBV2 and TRBJ2-2 gives the whole variable domain EPEVTQTPSHQVTQMGQEVILRCVPISNHLYFYWYRQILGQKVEFLVSFYNNEISEKSEIFDDQFSVERPDGSNFTLKIRSTKLEDSAMYFCASTIMGTGGGELFFGEGSRLTVL.

This clonotype was detected ten times or more. The chain couples TRBV13 to TRBJ2-1; D may be TRBD2 (7 bases). The CDR3 covers 18 residues. Trimming left V 5 bases short and J 0 bases short, with 20 bases between. Germline loops: CDR1 PRHDT, CDR2 FYEKMQ (reference sequence). The CDR3 DNA sequence: TGTGCCAGCAGCGAAGAGGGGGGGGGGCAGAGCTCCTACAATGAGCAGTTCTTC. Translation: CASSEEGGGQSSYNEQFF.

This clonotype was counted a few times. The chain has TRBV7-2 and TRBJ2-1; a possible D gene is TRBD2 (6 bases). CDR1 is SGHTA and CDR2 is FQGNSA in the germline V gene. V was trimmed by 3 bases and J by 10 bases, leaving 16 bases between them. The length of the CDR3 is 14 residues. The chain's CDR3 is CASSFTGCGGEQFF. CDR3 bases: TGTGCCAGCAGCTTTACCGGGTGTGGGGGGGAGCAGTTCTTC.